Listed below are T cell receptor beta chains from one sample, sequenced in a study of cytomegalovirus exposure and HLA in healthy donors. Sequencing used immunoSEQ multiplex PCR; TCRdb keeps in-frame clones, though not all of them. The repertoire has roughly 130,000 clones, approximately 72% of them found once; the top ten carry approximately 2.9%. Sequencing was performed on PBMCs. These receptors all come from a human donor in good health. Each CDR3 is given with its conserved first and last residue. D genes are given only for firm matches. Clone size is shown for a subset of rows, as once, few, many or a class of expanded clone.

NA,TRBJ2-4,once,TRBV14,CASSASYGNIQYF,TGTGCCAGCAGCGCCTCCTACGGAAACATTCAGTACTTC
NA,TRBJ2-5,NA,TRBV6-1,CASSEGLRANQETQYF,TGTGCCAGCAGTGAGGGGCTCCGGGCTAACCAAGAGACCCAGTACTTC
NA,TRBJ2-7,NA,TRBV28,CASSLISDEQYF,TGTGCCAGCAGTTTAATTTCGGACGAGCAGTACTTC
NA,TRBJ2-7,NA,TRBV11-2,CASTTLQGIRYEQYF,TGTGCCAGCACCACATTACAGGGAATCCGCTACGAGCAGTACTTC
NA,TRBJ1-3,NA,TRBV5-1,CASSLDGDTIYF,TGCGCCAGCAGCTTGGACGGAGACACCATATATTTT
NA,TRBJ2-7,once,TRBV21-1,CASSVTRDRSHEQYF,TGTGCCAGCAGCGTGACTAGGGACAGGAGCCACGAGCAGTACTTC
TRBD2,TRBJ2-3,NA,TRBV2,CASSEPRLAGRTDTQYF,TGTGCCAGCAGTGAACCCCGACTAGCGGGACGAACAGATACGCAGTATTTT
TRBD2,TRBJ2-7,NA,TRBV30,CAWSVSSSGGEQYF,TGTGCCTGGAGTGTATCCAGTTCGGGGGGCGAGCAGTACTTC
NA,TRBJ2-7,few,TRBV7-9,CASSLVSGSYPYEQYF,TGTGCCAGCAGCTTAGTAAGCGGAAGTTATCCCTACGAGCAGTACTTC
NA,TRBJ2-2,once,TRBV4-1,CASSHPLASRSGELFF,TGCGCCAGCAGCCATCCGCTAGCATCTCGGTCGGGGGAGCTGTTTTTT
TRBD1,TRBJ1-2,NA,TRBV4-3,CASSQTGGDGYTF,TGCGCCAGCAGCCAAACAGGGGGGGATGGCTACACCTTC
TRBD2,TRBJ2-3,NA,TRBV9,CASSAGLAGATDTQYF,TGTGCCAGCAGCGCGGGACTAGCGGGGGCAACAGATACGCAGTATTTT
TRBD2,TRBJ2-7,once,TRBV13,CASSLELAGPTYEQYF,TGTGCCAGCAGCCTGGAGCTAGCGGGGCCTACCTACGAGCAGTACTTC
TRBD1,TRBJ2-7,NA,TRBV5-6,CASSIRDRVVYEQYF,TGTGCCAGCAGCATCCGGGACAGGGTGGTCTACGAGCAGTACTTC
TRBD2,TRBJ2-3,NA,TRBV9,CASSLASGYTDTQYF,TGTGCCAGCAGCTTAGCTAGCGGATACACAGATACGCAGTATTTT
TRBD2,TRBJ2-7,NA,TRBV10-3,CAIHGEGEVGEQYF,TGTGCCATCCATGGGGAGGGAGAGGTCGGCGAGCAGTACTTC
NA,TRBJ1-3,NA,TRBV5-5,CASSLAAGRSGNTIYF,TGTGCCAGCAGCTTGGCCGCAGGCCGCTCTGGAAACACCATATATTTT
TRBD2,TRBJ2-1,few,TRBV2,CATRTSGGIYNEQFF,TGTGCCACCCGAACTAGCGGGGGGATCTACAATGAGCAGTTCTTC
NA,TRBJ2-7,NA,TRBV2,CASTGDIGQYF,TGTGCCAGCACTGGGGACATAGGGCAGTACTTC
NA,TRBJ1-3,NA,TRBV7-2,CASSFKSGNTIYF,TGTGCCAGCAGCTTCAAATCTGGAAACACCATATATTTT
TRBD2,TRBJ2-7,NA,TRBV9,CASSVGGGGASVEQYF,TGTGCCAGCAGCGTAGGGGGCGGGGGGGCCTCGGTCGAGCAGTACTTC
NA,TRBJ2-3,NA,TRBV28,CASSRDPRAQYF,TGTGCCAGCAGCCGCGATCCACGGGCGCAGTATTTT
NA,TRBJ2-7,few,TRBV6-5,CASSYGRGSYEQYF,TGTGCCAGCAGTTACGGCCGGGGCTCCTACGAGCAGTACTTC
NA,TRBJ2-7,NA,TRBV7-6,CASSLAGKYEQYF,TGTGCCAGCAGCTTAGCGGGCAAATACGAGCAGTACTTC
NA,TRBJ1-1,NA,TRBV2,CASKVLMNTEAFF,TGTGCCAGCAAGGTACTAATGAACACTGAAGCTTTCTTT
TRBD1,TRBJ1-4,NA,TRBV5-1,CASRKQGALNEKLFF,TGCGCCAGCAGAAAACAGGGGGCACTTAATGAAAAACTGTTTTTT
TRBD1,TRBJ2-5,NA,TRBV14,CASSQGQGYGETQYF,TGTGCCAGCAGCCAGGGACAGGGTTACGGAGAGACCCAGTACTTC
NA,TRBJ1-4,NA,TRBV6-1,CASSRDNEKLFF,TGTGCCAGCAGCAGGGATAATGAAAAACTGTTTTTT
NA,TRBJ2-1,NA,TRBV30,CAWSLARGSYNEQFF,TGTGCCTGGAGTCTGGCCAGGGGCTCCTACAATGAGCAGTTCTTC
NA,TRBJ2-7,NA,TRBV18,CASSQQALPSVHEQYF,TGTGCCAGCTCACAACAGGCCCTTCCCTCGGTCCACGAGCAGTACTTC
TRBD2,TRBJ2-5,NA,TRBV9,CASSLGIAGGQETQYF,TGTGCCAGCAGCTTGGGGATAGCGGGAGGCCAAGAGACCCAGTACTTC
NA,TRBJ2-3,NA,TRBV7-3,CASSLGAGPSTDTQYF,TGTGCCAGCAGCTTAGGGGCGGGGCCTAGCACAGATACGCAGTATTTT
NA,TRBJ2-3,NA,TRBV28,CATPRQGKPTSPTDTQYF,TGTGCCACCCCGCGGCAGGGGAAACCCACTTCTCCCACAGATACGCAGTATTTT
NA,TRBJ1-1,NA,TRBV6-5,CASRARAEAFF,TGTGCCAGCAGGGCCAGGGCTGAAGCTTTCTTT
NA,TRBJ2-2,NA,TRBV23-1,CASSSTHPNTGELFF,TGCGCCAGCAGTTCAACACATCCGAACACCGGGGAGCTGTTTTTT
TRBD2,TRBJ2-1,once,TRBV7-7,CASSLWASGGADNNEQFF,TGTGCTAGCAGCTTATGGGCTAGCGGGGGGGCGGACAACAATGAGCAGTTCTTC
NA,TRBJ1-2,NA,TRBV18,CASSPQGQGFYGYTF,TGTGCCAGCTCACCACAGGGTCAGGGCTTCTATGGCTACACCTTC
TRBD1,TRBJ2-1,NA,TRBV7-9,CASSHTTGGYNEQFF,TGTGCCAGCAGCCACACGACAGGGGGCTACAATGAGCAGTTCTTC
NA,TRBJ2-1,NA,TRBV4-3,CASSQGIQGVRFF,TGCGCCAGCAGCCAAGGAATACAGGGTGTGCGGTTCTTC
TRBD1,TRBJ2-3,NA,TRBV6-4,CASSPGTGAGDTQYF,TGTGCCAGCAGCCCGGGGACAGGGGCGGGAGATACGCAGTATTTT
NA,TRBJ2-1,NA,TRBV19,CASSARDNEQFF,TGTGCCAGTAGTGCACGGGACAATGAGCAGTTCTTC
NA,TRBJ1-6,once,TRBV9,CASSVGARGGVRGGNSPLHF,TGTGCCAGCAGCGTAGGCGCTCGGGGGGGGGTCAGGGGAGGAAATTCACCCCTCCACTTT
NA,TRBJ1-1,few,TRBV7-2,CASSSTPVTEAFF,TGTGCCAGCAGCTCCACCCCGGTCACTGAAGCTTTCTTT
TRBD1,TRBJ2-1,NA,TRBV5-8,CASSRPPTGGWYNEQFF,TGTGCCAGCAGCCGCCCACCCACAGGGGGCTGGTACAATGAGCAGTTCTTC
TRBD2,TRBJ2-7,NA,TRBV7-2,CASSLRLAGYEQYF,TGTGCCAGCAGCTTAAGACTAGCGGGGTACGAGCAGTACTTC
NA,TRBJ2-5,NA,TRBV30,CAWSVMGGTQETQYF,TGTGCCTGGAGTGTAATGGGGGGGACACAAGAGACCCAGTACTTC
NA,TRBJ2-1,NA,TRBV25-1,CASSEFREQFF,TGTGCCAGCAGTGAATTCCGTGAGCAGTTCTTC
TRBD1,TRBJ1-3,NA,TRBV9,CASSVDPGQGIENTIYF,TGTGCCAGCAGCGTGGACCCGGGACAGGGGATCGAGAACACCATATATTTT
TRBD2,TRBJ2-5,NA,TRBV11-2,CASSRGGLGGVKETQYF,TGTGCCAGCAGCCGGGGGGGACTAGGCGGGGTAAAAGAGACCCAGTACTTC
NA,TRBJ1-1,NA,TRBV20-1,CSATGSTEAFF,TGCAGTGCCACAGGCTCTACTGAAGCTTTCTTT
TRBD2,TRBJ2-7,NA,TRBV27,CASSLSAGTRTREQYF,TGTGCCAGCAGTTTATCTGCGGGGACTAGAACCCGCGAGCAGTACTTC
NA,TRBJ1-5,once,TRBV28,CASSSGFTIGFGVNQPQHF,TGTGCCAGCAGCTCAGGGTTTACCATAGGCTTTGGGGTAAATCAGCCCCAGCATTTT
TRBD1,TRBJ1-2,few,TRBV5-1,CASGQGAYGYTF,TGCGCCTCCGGACAGGGAGCCTATGGCTACACCTTC
NA,TRBJ2-7,NA,TRBV28,CASTRPRPPYEQYF,TGTGCCAGCACTCGCCCGCGGCCCCCCTACGAGCAGTACTTC
NA,TRBJ1-2,NA,TRBV7-9,CSSSLGALEGDYGYTF,TGTTCCAGCAGCTTAGGGGCCCTTGAGGGTGACTATGGCTACACCTTC
NA,TRBJ2-7,NA,TRBV7-3,CASSSMSMSSYEQYF,TGTGCCAGCAGCTCAATGAGTATGAGCTCCTACGAGCAGTACTTC
NA,TRBJ2-7,NA,TRBV15,CATSRDLPAEQHF,TGTGCCACCAGCAGAGATCTTCCGGCGGAGCAGCACTTC
NA,TRBJ1-1,once,TRBV5-4,CASSPMNTEAFF,TGTGCCAGCAGCCCAATGAACACTGAAGCTTTCTTT
TRBD1,TRBJ1-4,NA,TRBV4-2,CASSQGGGNEKLFF,TGTGCCAGCAGCCAAGGAGGGGGCAATGAAAAACTGTTTTTT
TRBD1,TRBJ2-5,once,TRBV10-3,CAISDNRQGRETQYF,TGTGCCATCAGTGATAATCGACAGGGGAGAGAGACCCAGTACTTC